This T cell receptor (beta chain) was observed in a study of cytomegalovirus exposure and HLA in healthy donors. General study points: Reportedly, cytomegalovirus status was diagnosed with high sensitivity and specificity. According to an earlier analysis, most TCR beta V segments yielded productive rearrangements about 90% or about 30% of the time. TCR beta chain V- and J-gene trimming was linked, in a later analysis, to a missense variant in DCLRE1C. For presence/absence analyses, sequencing depth was assumed to be roughly uniform across donors.

Notes on this clone: Its target is unknown.

Trimming took 6 bases from V and 10 from J; bases not matched to a gene: 9. This CDR3 region has 15 residues. Germline V CDR1 and CDR2: MNHEY, SVGAGI. The primer mix had 60 Vbeta and 13 Jbeta primers. TCRdb keeps only in-frame clones here, not all; method: immunoSEQ multiplex PCR. Among roughly 150,000 clones listed, 80% were seen once. V and J are TRBV6-5 and TRBJ2-3; 14 bases are a match to TRBD2. What was sequenced was PBMCs. This sequence originates from a man aged 30 to 39 in good health and CMV-seronegative. This CDR3 reads CASRLTGLAGVAQYF. As DNA, the CDR3 is TGTGCCAGCAGGCTAACGGGACTAGCGGGAGTGGCGCAGTATTTT.